The rows below give T cell receptor beta chains drawn from one sample of a study of control samples from healthy donors and cancer patients. The repertoire was sequenced with immunoSEQ multiplex PCR; TCRdb's copy has only in-frame clones and lacks some. The sample contains almost 85,000 clones, about 79% of which appear only once. The specimen sequenced was PBMCs. The receptors come from a man between 60 and 70 years old with head and neck cancer. CDR3s include the opening cysteine and the closing phenylalanine or tryptophan. Fields, in order: V gene, clone size, J gene, D gene, CDR3 protein, CDR3 DNA. D genes are given only for firm matches. For some rows the clone size is stated as once, few or many, or as a class when expanded; others skip it.

>TRBV28|NA|TRBJ2-5|NA
CASRPGPAKETQYF
TGTGCCAGCAGGCCGGGGCCTGCTAAAGAGACCCAGTACTTC
>TRBV19|NA|TRBJ2-5|NA
CASSWETQYF
TGTGCCAGTTCCTGGGAGACCCAGTACTTC
>TRBV29-1|once|TRBJ1-4|TRBD1
CSVLDRNEKLFF
TGCAGCGTTTTGGACAGGAATGAAAAACTGTTTTTT
>TRBV2|NA|TRBJ2-1|NA
CASSYLRDFEHNEQFF
TGTGCCAGCAGTTACCTCCGGGACTTCGAACACAATGAGCAGTTCTTC
>TRBV29-1|NA|TRBJ2-7|TRBD1
CSVGTGTYEQYF
TGCAGCGTCGGGACAGGAACCTACGAGCAGTACTTC
>TRBV30|NA|TRBJ2-2|NA
CAWSVIRNTGELFF
TGTGCCTGGAGTGTAATTAGGAACACCGGGGAGCTGTTTTTT
>TRBV19|NA|TRBJ1-2|NA
CASRQSILYGYTF
TGTGCCAGTAGACAGTCAATACTTTATGGCTACACCTTC
>TRBV5-8|NA|TRBJ1-5|NA
CASSFSGGGLQPQHF
TGTGCCAGCAGCTTCTCTGGGGGGGGGCTCCAGCCCCAGCATTTT
>TRBV27|NA|TRBJ2-1|TRBD2
CASSFRLGGPNEQFF
TGTGCCAGCAGTTTTCGCCTGGGAGGGCCTAATGAGCAGTTCTTC
>TRBV5-1|NA|TRBJ2-7|NA
CASSFYSGDEQYF
TGCGCCAGCAGCTTCTATTCGGGTGACGAGCAGTACTTC
>TRBV18|once|TRBJ2-1|TRBD1
CASSPLMTVDRGHYNEQFF
TGTGCCAGCTCACCACTCATGACCGTCGACAGGGGCCATTACAATGAGCAGTTCTTC
>TRBV28|NA|TRBJ1-5|NA
CASSWAGSNQPQHF
TGTGCCAGCAGTTGGGCGGGAAGCAATCAGCCCCAGCATTTT
>TRBV19|NA|TRBJ2-5|NA
CASSTSGGETQYF
TGTGCCAGTAGTACCTCTGGGGGAGAGACCCAGTACTTC
>TRBV7-6|NA|TRBJ1-5|NA
CASSPNLSNQPQHF
TGTGCCAGCAGCCCAAACCTTAGCAATCAGCCCCAGCATTTT
>TRBV28|NA|TRBJ2-7|NA
CASSPRDLAYEQYF
TGTGCCAGCAGTCCCCGGGATCTAGCCTACGAGCAGTACTTC
>TRBV6-1|NA|TRBJ2-3|NA
CASSENFSDTQYF
TGTGCCAGCAGTGAGAACTTTTCGGATACGCAGTATTTT
>TRBV27|NA|TRBJ1-5|NA
CASSFGGVDQPQHF
TGTGCCAGCAGTTTTGGGGGGGTCGATCAGCCCCAGCATTTT